The next 18 T cell receptor beta chains were all read from a single sample in a study of blood T cells in healthy people across ages. For the second PCR, which ran for about 6 to 11 cycles, a sample-barcoded 5' primer and a J-beta primer mix were used. TCRdb passed the 5' RACE reads through MiXCR, listing each CDR3 protein once. Seen here are roughly 1,100,000 distinct CDR3 sequences, less than 25% observed once, and the top ten hold around 0.75%. The same data also went into a second study, on T cells of mothers and their children.

The source material was blood. The receptors stem from a girl aged 2-10 years in good health.

The rearrangement links TRBV14 to TRBJ2-5, with unresolved D. The DNA matches TRBJ2-7 better at its end, which makes the J call doubtful. The CDR3 spans 14 residues. Germline CDR1 reads SGHDN; CDR2 reads FVKESK. CDR3: CASSHPNRVYEQYF. As DNA, the CDR3 is TGTGCCAGCAGCCACCCCAATAGGGTCTACGAGCAGTACTTC.

The J gene is TRBJ1-3, the V gene TRBV4-3; 8 bases match TRBD1. The CDR3 totals 17 residues. Germline values: CDR1 LGHNA, CDR2 YSLEER. Trimming at V came to 0 bases and at J to 0 bases, leaving 4 bases not matched to a gene. CDR3 protein: CASSQDRGLFSGNTIYF. The CDR3 nucleotides read TGCGCCAGCAGCCAAGACAGGGGGCTCTTCTCTGGAAACACCATATATTTT.

The V and J genes are TRBV2 and TRBJ2-1; a weak D match, TRBD2 (6 bases). The CDR3 contains 16 residues. Trimming removed 2 bases at V and 0 bases at J, with 11 bases between. From germline, CDR1 is SNHLY and CDR2 FYNNEI. CDR3 nucleotides: TGTGCCAGCAGTGAAAACGGGAGAAGCTCCTACAATGAGCAGTTCTTC. Translation gives CASSENGRSSYNEQFF.

This clonotype appeared a few times. The chain has TRBV21-1 and TRBJ1-1; the table assigns TRBD1, which was not confirmed against the DNA. TRBV21-1 is flagged as a pseudogene. The CDR3 consists of 14 residues. The CDR3 sequence is CASITTGQRIEAFF. CDR3 DNA sequence: TGTGCCAGCATCACGACGGGACAGAGAATTGAAGCTTTCTTT.

This sequence joins TRBV7-3 and TRBJ2-6; D might be TRBD1 or TRBD2, each matching 6 bases. Trimming shortened V by 5 bases and J by 4 bases, and 18 bases separated the two germline ends. Germline V gene sequence: CDR1 SGHTA, CDR2 FQGTGA. This CDR3 region has 17 residues. The CDR3 nucleotides read TGTGCCAGCAGCCCCCACCTTGGGGGGCCCGGGGCCAACGTCCTGACTTTC. Protein sequence: CASSPHLGGPGANVLTF.

The V and J genes are TRBV29-1 and TRBJ2-1, with 7 positions matching TRBD1. The CDR3 sequence is 14 residues long. V dropped 2 bases and J dropped 6; count of bases not matched to a gene: 7. In germline, CDR1 is SQVTM, CDR2 ANQGSEA. Here the CDR3 DNA reads TGCAGCGTTGAACTGAGGACAGGAAGCAATGAGCAGTTCTTC. Translating gives CSVELRTGSNEQFF.

This clonotype appeared a few times. The chain joins TRBV12-3 or TRBV12-4 to TRBJ2-5, with 10 bases matching TRBD2. V gave up 6 bases and J gave up 10 bases; unmatched junction bases: 8. The CDR3 extends over 13 amino acids. The CDR3 is CASRGLAGVNQYF. In DNA form, the CDR3 reads TGTGCCAGCAGGGGGCTAGCGGGAGTCAACCAGTACTTC.

V gene TRBV2 combines with J gene TRBJ2-5, with D perhaps TRBD2 (6 bases). Germline V gene lookup returns CDR1 SNHLY and CDR2 FYNNEI. CDR3 length equals 16 residues. The V gene lost 6 bases and the J gene lost 2 bases, with 19 bases spanning the gap. The CDR3 loop is CASSVDQQAGQETQYF. The CDR3 bases are TGTGCCAGCAGCGTCGACCAACAAGCGGGTCAAGAGACCCAGTACTTC.

The chain is built from TRBV29-1 and TRBJ2-5, with a tentative D call TRBD1 (5 bases). The germline gives CDR1 SQVTM, CDR2 ANQGSEA. CDR3 length equals 13 residues. Trimming cost V 8 bases and J 2 bases, with 15 bases left between them. CDR3 coding DNA: TGCAGCTCCGAACTGGGGCAGCAAGAGACCCAGTACTTC. It encodes CSSELGQQETQYF.

CDR3 amino acids: CASRSPGTDYGYTF. The CDR3 bases are TGTGCCAGCAGATCACCCGGGACAGACTATGGCTACACCTTC. The chain carries TRBV11-2 and TRBJ1-2, with 7 bases matching TRBD1. The CDR3 totals 14 residues. Germline CDR1 is SGHAT and CDR2 is FQNNGV. Trimming removed 6 bases from V and 3 bases from J; junction bases left unmatched: 7.

The CDR3 DNA follows: TGTGCCAGCAGCCCACTGATACTTGGAGATACGCAGTATTTT. This encodes CASSPLILGDTQYF. The V and J genes are TRBV13 and TRBJ2-3, with unresolved D. V lost 5 bases and J 5 bases, leaving 14 bases between the germline ends. This CDR3 contains 14 residues. From germline, CDR1 is PRHDT and CDR2 FYEKMQ (reference sequence).

V usage is TRBV15 and J usage is TRBJ2-7, with 8 positions matching TRBD1. Trimming took 1 base from V and 4 from J; bases not matched to a gene: 9. The germline V gene has CDR1 LNHNV and CDR2 YYDKDF (reference sequence). This CDR3 contains 16 residues. DNA for the CDR3: TGTGCCACCAGCAGAGCCTATGTGACAGGGGTATACGAGCAGTACTTC. It translates to CATSRAYVTGVYEQYF.

As concerns this clonotype: The junction differs from germline at one of its ends, possibly a read error. This sequence joins TRBV9 and TRBJ2-3, with 9 bases that match TRBD2. Germline V lookup: CDR1 SGDLS, CDR2 YYNGEE. CDR3 length: 16 residues. CDR3 protein: CASSVGSGGHAYEQYF. CDR3 DNA: TGTGCCAGCAGCGTTGGGAGCGGGGGGCACGCCTACGAGCAGTACTTT.

This sequence joins TRBV7-8 and TRBJ1-3, with D tentatively TRBD1 (6 bases). V was cut by 1 base and J by 2 bases, with 18 bases left in between. Germline V gene sequence: CDR1 SGHVS, CDR2 FQNEAQ. This CDR3 region has 18 residues. CDR3 nucleotide sequence: TGTGCCAGCAGCTTAGACTTGGGACAAGGGGGACCTGGAAACACCATATATTTT. Its protein is CASSLDLGQGGPGNTIYF.

In this sample, this clonotype turned up once. The chain recombines TRBV4-1 with TRBJ1-4; the D is unclear. Germline CDR1 reads MGHRA; CDR2 reads YSYEKL. The CDR3 loop spans 15 amino acids. The V end was cut by 0 bases, the J end by 4 bases, with 9 bases between. The CDR3 nucleotides are TGCGCCAGCAGCCAAGAAGGTCAGCTTAATGAAAAACTGTTTTTT. It translates to CASSQEGQLNEKLFF.

In this sample, this clonotype turned up a few times. The rearrangement links TRBV3-1 to TRBJ1-2; 7 bases align to TRBD1. The V segment lost 5 bases and the J segment 3 bases; nucleotides outside the gene matches: 6. Germline V lookup: CDR1 LGHDT, CDR2 YNNKEL (reference sequence). The CDR3 is 14 amino acids. For the CDR3, the DNA is TGTGCCAGCAGCGGAGACAGGGCCCACTATGGCTACACCTTC. It yields the protein CASSGDRAHYGYTF.

This clonotype was counted a few times. The gene calls are TRBV6-5 and TRBJ2-5; D gene unclear. The J call is doubtful: the DNA matches TRBJ2-7 better. CDR1 and CDR2 from the germline V gene are MNHEY and SVGAGI. The CDR3 covers 15 residues. CDR3 bases: TGTGCCAGCAGTTACTCGAATTCCTTGTACTACGAGCAGTACTTC. Translation gives CASSYSNSLYYEQYF.

The CDR3 coding sequence is TGCAGCGTCGATCCGCCTAGCGGGAGGAATGAGCAGTTCTTC. Amino acids: CSVDPPSGRNEQFF. The V and J genes are TRBV29-1 and TRBJ2-1; 11 bases map to TRBD2. CDR3 length: 14 amino acids. Germline assignment: CDR1 SQVTM and CDR2 ANQGSEA. V was clipped by 6 bases and J by 7 bases; unmatched bases: 8.